Following are 20 T cell receptor beta chains from one sample sequenced in a study of blood T cell repertoires in COVID-19. TCRdb keeps only in-frame clones here, not all; method: immunoSEQ multiplex PCR. The sample shows around 250,000 clones, approximately 87% of them seen only once. Specimen: peripheral blood. The receptors were sampled from a man aged 60 to 75 who had recovered from COVID-19.

This clone came up once. The chain couples TRBV5-4 to TRBJ2-2, with TRBD2 matching 16 bases. The germline CDR1 and CDR2 sequences are SGHNT and YYREEE (reference sequence). V lost 4 bases and J lost 4; bases outside the gene matches: 4. The CDR3 has 17 residues. The CDR3 protein is CASSLGLAGGPTGELFF. DNA for the CDR3: TGTGCCAGCAGCCTGGGACTAGCGGGGGGGCCCACCGGGGAGCTGTTTTTT.

This clone was seen only once. J is TRBJ2-5 and V is TRBV6-4; no firm D call. V lost 3 bases and J lost 1, with 9 bases in between. Germline V gene data show CDR1 as MRHNA and CDR2 as SNTAGT. This CDR3 region has 14 residues. Here the CDR3 reads CASSETSTQETQYF. The DNA of the CDR3 is TGTGCCAGCAGTGAGACAAGTACCCAAGAGACCCAGTACTTC.

The rearrangement uses TRBV5-1 and TRBJ2-3; no definite D call. Trimming left V 5 bases short and J 3 bases short, with 4 bases between. CDR3 length equals 11 residues. Germline V gene data show CDR1 as SGHRS and CDR2 as YFSETQ. CDR3 DNA: TGCGCCAGCAGACAAACAGATACGCAGTATTTT. This translates into CASRQTDTQYF.

The chain couples TRBV18 to TRBJ2-3; 11 positions agree with TRBD2. The CDR3 length is 18 residues. V dropped 3 bases and J dropped 4; count of bases not matched to a gene: 12. CDR1 KGHSH and CDR2 LQKENI come from the germline V gene. DNA for the CDR3: TGTGCCAGCTCACCGTTACCTAGCGGGGGGTTACTATCAGATACGCAGTATTTT. As protein: CASSPLPSGGLLSDTQYF.

The rearrangement uses TRBV20-1 and TRBJ2-1; 8 nucleotides align to TRBD1. J lost 13 bases, V lost 3 bases, and 5 bases had no gene match. CDR1 is DFQATT, CDR2 SNEGSKA, per germline (reference sequence). This CDR3 has 11 residues. CDR3 DNA sequence: TGCAGTGCTAGTACACAGGGGGAACAGTTCTTC. It encodes CSASTQGEQFF.

The chain carries TRBV6-5 and TRBJ1-4, with D possibly TRBD1 on 5 matching bases. With 7 bases removed from V and 0 bases from J, the gap between germline ends came to 12 bases. Per germline, CDR1 MNHEY and CDR2 SVGAGI. This CDR3 is 15 amino acids long. CDR3 residues: CASMKRGATNEKLFF. DNA for the CDR3: TGTGCCAGCATGAAACGGGGGGCAACTAATGAAAAACTGTTTTTT.

This clone was counted a few times. The gene calls are TRBV23-1 and TRBJ2-3, with a weak D call TRBD2 (6 bases). TRBV23-1 counts as an open reading frame of uncertain function. The V end was cut by 0 bases, the J end by 1 base, with 14 bases between. The CDR3 runs 17 residues. The CDR3 region has the DNA TGCGCCAGCAGTCAATCGCGGGGTTTATGGGGCACAGATACGCAGTATTTT. This gives the protein CASSQSRGLWGTDTQYF.

The gene calls are TRBV5-1 and TRBJ2-5; D might be TRBD1 (6 bases). Germline CDR1 SGHRS, CDR2 YFSETQ. The CDR3 is made up of 14 amino acids. V lost 3 bases to trimming and J lost 0 bases, with 9 bases between them. CDR3: CASSSQGNQETQYF. The CDR3 DNA reads as TGCGCCAGCAGCTCGCAGGGGAACCAAGAGACCCAGTACTTC.

J is TRBJ1-3 and V is TRBV5-1; D is unclear. V lost 2 bases and J lost 0, with 9 bases in between. This CDR3 is 15 amino acids long. Germline assignment: CDR1 SGHRS and CDR2 YFSETQ. CDR3 bases: TGCGCCAGCAGCTTCGCGTTTAGCTCTGGAAACACCATATATTTT. It specifies CASSFAFSSGNTIYF. The full variable domain, in which reference TRBV5-1 and TRBJ1-3 provide the parts outside the CDR3, is KAGVTQTPRYLIKTRGQQVTLSCSPISGHRSVSWYQQTPGQGLQFLFEYFSETQRNKGNFPGRFSGRQFSNSRSEMNVSTLELGDSALYLCASSFAFSSGNTIYFGEGSWLTVV.

The gene calls are TRBV11-2 and TRBJ2-1, with D tentatively TRBD2 (6 bases). With 2 bases removed from V and 2 bases from J, the gap between germline ends came to 7 bases. Germline CDR1 reads SGHAT; CDR2 reads FQNNGV. The CDR3 length is 14 residues. DNA for the CDR3: TGTGCCAGCAGCTTATCGGGGGCCTACAATGAGCAGTTCTTC. It is translated as CASSLSGAYNEQFF.

This clone has only a few counts. The chain is built from TRBV5-1 and TRBJ2-5, with 10 bases aligning to TRBD1. Germline CDR1 SGHRS, CDR2 YFSETQ. The CDR3 has 14 amino acids. V shed 4 bases, J shed 4 bases, and the junction held 4 bases outside the gene matches. The CDR3 sequence: CASSAWTGGETQYF. The CDR3 DNA reads TGCGCCAGCAGCGCTTGGACAGGGGGAGAGACCCAGTACTTC.

The chain employs TRBV19 and TRBJ1-2, with D unresolved. CDR3 length equals 13 residues. Trimming shortened V by 4 bases and J by 3 bases, and 9 bases separated the two germline ends. Per the germline V gene, CDR1 is LNHDA and CDR2 is SQIVND (reference sequence). CDR3 amino acids: CASSTDGDYGYTF. CDR3 nucleotides: TGTGCCAGTAGTACGGACGGGGACTATGGCTACACCTTC.

The chain has TRBV7-2 and TRBJ1-1; D is perhaps TRBD1 (6 bases). The CDR3 length is 18 residues. The V end was cut by 1 base, the J end by 5 bases, with 23 bases between. Germline V CDR1 and CDR2: SGHTA, FQGNSA. CDR3 region: CASSLGQRQGIWKTEAFF. The CDR3 DNA sequence: TGTGCCAGCAGCTTAGGTCAAAGGCAGGGGATTTGGAAGACTGAAGCTTTCTTT.

This chain connects TRBV27 to TRBJ2-3; 12 bases align to TRBD2. Germline V gene sequence: CDR1 MNHEY, CDR2 SMNVEV (reference sequence). V lost 5 bases to trimming and J lost 5 bases; unmatched junction nucleotides: 8. This CDR3 spans 16 amino acids. The CDR3, as DNA: TGTGCCAGCAGTCCGTCTAGCGGGGGGGTGGAAGATACGCAGTATTTT. Its translation: CASSPSSGGVEDTQYF.

The table lists this clone with a count of one. The rearrangement joins TRBV30 to TRBJ1-2; 7 bases agree with TRBD1. Losses at the gene ends were 2 bases for V and 6 bases for J; bases not matched to a gene: 6. The CDR3 runs to 13 residues. From germline, CDR1 is GTSNPN and CDR2 SVGIG (reference sequence). CDR3 bases: TGTGCCTGGAGTAGACAGGGTTATGATGGCTACACCTTC. Translated, it gives CAWSRQGYDGYTF.

V usage is TRBV2 and J usage is TRBJ1-1; D is unresolved. V was cut by 1 base and J by 1 base, with 13 bases left in between. The CDR3 length is 16 residues. In germline, CDR1 is SNHLY, CDR2 FYNNEI. The CDR3 protein is CASSEGLGGPNTEAFF. The CDR3 nucleotides are TGTGCCAGCAGTGAAGGGTTGGGAGGTCCGAACACTGAAGCTTTCTTT.

In its sample, this clone was seen once. The chain is built from TRBV11-2 and TRBJ2-3, with 13 nucleotides matching TRBD2. V shed 8 bases, J shed 4 bases, and the junction held 6 bases outside the gene matches. This CDR3 has 15 amino acids. Germline-derived CDR1 and CDR2 are SGHAT and FQNNGV. CDR3 amino acids: CASGKLAGGPDTQYF. The CDR3 nucleotides are TGTGCCAGCGGTAAACTAGCGGGAGGGCCAGATACGCAGTATTTT.

This chain links TRBV5-4 with TRBJ1-2; 10 bases fit TRBD1. The ends lost 3 bases at V and 7 bases at J; junction bases unmatched: 12. Looked up from germline, CDR1 is SGHNT and CDR2 is YYREEE (reference sequence). There are 16 residues in the CDR3. The CDR3 loop is CASSSGLTGGSGGYTF. CDR3 nucleotide sequence: TGTGCCAGCAGCTCTGGATTGACAGGGGGCAGTGGTGGCTACACCTTC.

The chain uses TRBV29-1 and TRBJ2-1, with D possibly matching TRBD2 (5 bases). The CDR3 loop spans 11 amino acids. Germline loops: CDR1 SQVTM, CDR2 ANQGSEA. V shed 7 bases and J shed 8 bases, with 12 bases lying between them. Here the CDR3 reads CSAGNGDEQFF. The CDR3 DNA is TGCAGCGCTGGCAACGGGGATGAGCAGTTCTTC.

The chain combines TRBV5-1 with TRBJ2-7; weak D call: TRBD2 (6 bases). CDR1 and CDR2 (germline): SGHRS, YFSETQ. This CDR3 region has 14 residues. V lost 5 bases and J 1 base, leaving 13 bases between the germline ends. CDR3 protein: CASRPGTGSYEQYF. The DNA of the CDR3 is TGCGCCAGCAGACCCGGGACTGGTTCCTACGAGCAGTACTTC.